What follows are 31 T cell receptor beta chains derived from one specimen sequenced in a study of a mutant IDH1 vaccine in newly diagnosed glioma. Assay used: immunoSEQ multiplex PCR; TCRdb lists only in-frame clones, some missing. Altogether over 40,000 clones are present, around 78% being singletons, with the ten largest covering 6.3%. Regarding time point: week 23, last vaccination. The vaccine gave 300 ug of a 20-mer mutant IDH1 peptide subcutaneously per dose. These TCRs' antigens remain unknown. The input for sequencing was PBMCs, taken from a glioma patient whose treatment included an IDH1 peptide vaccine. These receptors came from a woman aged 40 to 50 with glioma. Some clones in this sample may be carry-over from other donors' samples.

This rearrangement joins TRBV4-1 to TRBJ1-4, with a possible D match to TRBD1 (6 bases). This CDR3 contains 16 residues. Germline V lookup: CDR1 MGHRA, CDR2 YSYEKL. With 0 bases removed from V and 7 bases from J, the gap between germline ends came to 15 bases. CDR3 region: CASSQEGAGRGEKLFF. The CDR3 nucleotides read TGCGCCAGCAGCCAAGAGGGGGCAGGGAGAGGTGAAAAACTGTTTTTT.

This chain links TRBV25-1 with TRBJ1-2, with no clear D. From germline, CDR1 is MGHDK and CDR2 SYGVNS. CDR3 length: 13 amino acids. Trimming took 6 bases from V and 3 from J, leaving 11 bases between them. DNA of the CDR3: TGTGCCAGCAGCTTCAAGCTCCACTATGGCTACACCTTC. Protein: CASSFKLHYGYTF.

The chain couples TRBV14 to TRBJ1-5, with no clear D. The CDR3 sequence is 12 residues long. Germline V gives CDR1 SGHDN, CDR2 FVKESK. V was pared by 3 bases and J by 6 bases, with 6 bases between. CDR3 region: CASSQGRQPQHF. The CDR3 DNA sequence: TGTGCCAGCAGCCAGGGTCGTCAGCCCCAGCATTTT.

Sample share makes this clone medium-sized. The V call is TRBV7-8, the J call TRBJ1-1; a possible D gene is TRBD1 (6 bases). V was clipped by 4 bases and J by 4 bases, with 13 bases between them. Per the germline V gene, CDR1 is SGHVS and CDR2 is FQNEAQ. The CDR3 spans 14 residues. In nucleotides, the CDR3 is TGTGCCAGCAGCTCCTACAGGGAGGGCACTGAAGCTTTCTTT. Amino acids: CASSSYREGTEAFF.

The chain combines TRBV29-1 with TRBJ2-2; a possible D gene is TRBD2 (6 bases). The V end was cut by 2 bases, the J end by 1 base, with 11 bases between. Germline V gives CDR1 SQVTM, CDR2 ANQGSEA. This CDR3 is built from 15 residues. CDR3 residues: CSVEKAGGNTGELFF. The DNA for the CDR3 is TGCAGCGTTGAAAAAGCGGGTGGGAACACCGGGGAGCTGTTTTTT.

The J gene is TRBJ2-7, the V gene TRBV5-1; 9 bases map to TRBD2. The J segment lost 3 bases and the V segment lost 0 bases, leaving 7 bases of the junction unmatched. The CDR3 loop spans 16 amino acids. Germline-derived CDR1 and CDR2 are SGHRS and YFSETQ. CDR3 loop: CASSLGGTSFGYEQYF. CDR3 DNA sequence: TGCGCCAGCAGCTTGGGGGGGACTAGCTTCGGCTACGAGCAGTACTTC.

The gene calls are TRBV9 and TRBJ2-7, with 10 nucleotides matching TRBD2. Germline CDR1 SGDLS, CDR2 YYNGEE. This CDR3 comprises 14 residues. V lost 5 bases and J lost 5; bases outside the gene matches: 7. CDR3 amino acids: CASSSSGGAHEQYF. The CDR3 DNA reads TGTGCCAGCAGTTCGAGCGGGGGGGCCCACGAGCAGTACTTC.

In DNA form, the CDR3 reads TGTGCCAGCAGCCCTCCCGGACAGGAGAATTCACCCCTCCACTTT. Amino acid sequence: CASSPPGQENSPLHF. The chain is built from TRBV7-2 and TRBJ1-6, with 7 bases fitting TRBD1. Per germline, CDR1 SGHTA and CDR2 FQGNSA. V was pared by 5 bases and J by 7 bases, with 8 bases of the junction left unmatched. The CDR3 spans 15 residues.

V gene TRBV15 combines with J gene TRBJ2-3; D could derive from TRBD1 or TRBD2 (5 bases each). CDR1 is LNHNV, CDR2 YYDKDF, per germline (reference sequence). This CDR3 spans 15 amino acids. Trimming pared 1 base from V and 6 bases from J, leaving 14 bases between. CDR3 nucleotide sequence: TGTGCCACCAGCAGAGTGGCAGGGAGCCGGGATACGCAGTATTTT. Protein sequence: CATSRVAGSRDTQYF.

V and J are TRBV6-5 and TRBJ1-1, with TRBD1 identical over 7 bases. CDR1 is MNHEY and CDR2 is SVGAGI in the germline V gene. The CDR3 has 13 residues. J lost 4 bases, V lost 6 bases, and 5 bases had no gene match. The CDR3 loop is CASRRQGSTEAFF. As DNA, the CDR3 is TGTGCCAGCAGAAGACAGGGATCCACTGAAGCTTTCTTT.

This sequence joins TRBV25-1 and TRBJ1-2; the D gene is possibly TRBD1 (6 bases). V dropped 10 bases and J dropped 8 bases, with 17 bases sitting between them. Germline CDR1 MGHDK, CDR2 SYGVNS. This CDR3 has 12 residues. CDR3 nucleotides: TGTGCCACCCTGTCGGGGACACGGGGCTACACCTTC. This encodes CATLSGTRGYTF.

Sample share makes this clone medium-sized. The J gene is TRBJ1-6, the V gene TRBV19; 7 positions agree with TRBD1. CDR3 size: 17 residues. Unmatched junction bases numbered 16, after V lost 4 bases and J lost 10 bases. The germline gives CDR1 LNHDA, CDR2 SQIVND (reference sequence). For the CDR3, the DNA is TGTGCCAGTAGTACGCCCCAGGGAGGGGGCAGTAACTCACCCCTCCACTTT. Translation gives CASSTPQGGGSNSPLHF.

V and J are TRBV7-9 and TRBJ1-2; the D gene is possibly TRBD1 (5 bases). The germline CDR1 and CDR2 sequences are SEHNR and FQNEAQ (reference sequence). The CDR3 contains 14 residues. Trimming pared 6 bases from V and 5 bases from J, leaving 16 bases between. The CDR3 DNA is TGTGCCAGCAGTGCGGAACAGGCGCTATATGGCTACACCTTC. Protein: CASSAEQALYGYTF.

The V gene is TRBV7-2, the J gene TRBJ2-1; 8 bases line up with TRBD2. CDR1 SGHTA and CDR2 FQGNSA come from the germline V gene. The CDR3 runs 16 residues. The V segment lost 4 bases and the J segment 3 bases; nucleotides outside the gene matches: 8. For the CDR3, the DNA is TGTGCCAGCAGCTCCGCCACTAGCGGCTACTACAATGAGCAGTTCTTC. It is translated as CASSSATSGYYNEQFF. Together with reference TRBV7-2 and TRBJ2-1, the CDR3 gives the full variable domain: GAGVSQSPSNKVTEKGKDVELRCDPISGHTALYWYRQSLGQGLEFLIYFQGNSAPDKSGLPSDRFSAERTGGSVSTLTIQRTQQEDSAVYLCASSSATSGYYNEQFFGPGTRLTVL.

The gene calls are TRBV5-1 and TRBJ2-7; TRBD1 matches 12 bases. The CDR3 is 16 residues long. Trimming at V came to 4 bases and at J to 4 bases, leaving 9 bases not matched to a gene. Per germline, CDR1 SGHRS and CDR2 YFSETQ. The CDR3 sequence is CASSPGGTGGAYEQYF. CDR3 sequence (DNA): TGCGCCAGCAGCCCGGGGGGGACAGGGGGCGCGTACGAGCAGTACTTC.

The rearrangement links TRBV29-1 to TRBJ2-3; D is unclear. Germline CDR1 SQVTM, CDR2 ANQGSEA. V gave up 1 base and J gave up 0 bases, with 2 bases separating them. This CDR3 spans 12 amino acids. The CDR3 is CSVEASTDTQYF. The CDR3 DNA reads TGCAGCGTTGAAGCTAGCACAGATACGCAGTATTTT.

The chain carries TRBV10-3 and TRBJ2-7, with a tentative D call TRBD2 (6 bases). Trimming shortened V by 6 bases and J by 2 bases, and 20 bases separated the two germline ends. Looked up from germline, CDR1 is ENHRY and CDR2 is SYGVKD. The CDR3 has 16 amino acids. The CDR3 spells CAIREPRRGDTYEQYF. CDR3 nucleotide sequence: TGTGCCATCAGGGAACCCCGGCGCGGGGATACCTACGAGCAGTACTTC.

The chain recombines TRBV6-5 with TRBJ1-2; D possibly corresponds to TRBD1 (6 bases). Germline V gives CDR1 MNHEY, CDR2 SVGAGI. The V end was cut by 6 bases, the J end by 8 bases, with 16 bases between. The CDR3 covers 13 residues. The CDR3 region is CASSGGGPVGYTF. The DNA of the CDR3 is TGTGCCAGCAGCGGGGGGGGGCCCGTAGGCTACACCTTC.

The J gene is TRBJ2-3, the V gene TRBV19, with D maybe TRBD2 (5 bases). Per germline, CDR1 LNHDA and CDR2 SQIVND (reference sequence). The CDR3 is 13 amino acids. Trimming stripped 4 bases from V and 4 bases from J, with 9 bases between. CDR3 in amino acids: CASSNSGADTQYF. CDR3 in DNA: TGTGCCAGTAGTAATTCCGGGGCAGATACGCAGTATTTT.

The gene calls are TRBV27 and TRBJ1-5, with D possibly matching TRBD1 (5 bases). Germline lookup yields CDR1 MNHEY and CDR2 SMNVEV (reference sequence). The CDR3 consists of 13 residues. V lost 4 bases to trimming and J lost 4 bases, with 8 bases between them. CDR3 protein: CASSWGLNQPQHF. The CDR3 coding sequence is TGTGCCAGCAGTTGGGGGTTGAATCAGCCCCAGCATTTT.

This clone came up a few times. CDR3 DNA: TGTGCCTGGAGTCCCGGACTAGCAACCAATGAGCAGTTCTTC. Translating gives CAWSPGLATNEQFF. The rearrangement joins TRBV30 to TRBJ2-1, with 8 nucleotides matching TRBD2. Looked up from germline, CDR1 is GTSNPN and CDR2 is SVGIG (reference sequence). This CDR3 has 14 residues. With 2 bases clipped from V and 6 bases from J, the junction kept 6 bases outside the gene matches.

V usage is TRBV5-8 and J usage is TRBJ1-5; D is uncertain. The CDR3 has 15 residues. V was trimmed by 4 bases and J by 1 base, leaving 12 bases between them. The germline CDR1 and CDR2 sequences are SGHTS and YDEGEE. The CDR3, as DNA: TGTGCCAGCAGCCCGAGGGCCTCAAGCAATCAGCCCCAGCATTTT. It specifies CASSPRASSNQPQHF.

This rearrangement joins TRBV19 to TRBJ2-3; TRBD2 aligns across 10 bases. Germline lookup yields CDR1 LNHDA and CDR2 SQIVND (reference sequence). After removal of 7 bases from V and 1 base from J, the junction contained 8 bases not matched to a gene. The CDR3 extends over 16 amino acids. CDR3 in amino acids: CASTMGGTSGTDTQYF. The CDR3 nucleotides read TGTGCCAGTACTATGGGGGGGACTAGCGGCACAGATACGCAGTATTTT.

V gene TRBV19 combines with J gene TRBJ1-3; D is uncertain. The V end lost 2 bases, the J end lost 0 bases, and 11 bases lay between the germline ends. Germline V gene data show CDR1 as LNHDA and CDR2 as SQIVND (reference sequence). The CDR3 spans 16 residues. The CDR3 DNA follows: TGTGCCAGTAGTATACGTTTCCGTAGCTCTGGAAACACCATATATTTT. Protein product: CASSIRFRSSGNTIYF. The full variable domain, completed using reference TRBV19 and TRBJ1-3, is DGGITQSPKYLFRKEGQNVTLSCEQNLNHDAMYWYRQDPGQGLRLIYYSQIVNDFQKGDIAEGYSVSREKKESFPLTVTSAQKNPTAFYLCASSIRFRSSGNTIYFGEGSWLTVV.

CDR3 residues: CAISELSGAGSTYEQYF. DNA of the CDR3: TGTGCCATCAGTGAGTTATCGGGGGCGGGGTCTACCTACGAGCAGTACTTC. V is TRBV10-3 and J is TRBJ2-7; D tentatively reads TRBD1 or TRBD2 (6 bases each). The germline CDR1 and CDR2 sequences are ENHRY and SYGVKD. The V end lost 1 base, the J end lost 2 bases, and 18 bases lay between the germline ends. The CDR3 runs 17 residues.

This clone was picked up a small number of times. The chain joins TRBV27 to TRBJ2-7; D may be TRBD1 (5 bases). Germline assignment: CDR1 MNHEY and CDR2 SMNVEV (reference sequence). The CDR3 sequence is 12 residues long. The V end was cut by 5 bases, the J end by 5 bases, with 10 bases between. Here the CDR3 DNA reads TGTGCCAGCAGTGCAGGGTTCAACGAGCAGTACTTC. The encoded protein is CASSAGFNEQYF.

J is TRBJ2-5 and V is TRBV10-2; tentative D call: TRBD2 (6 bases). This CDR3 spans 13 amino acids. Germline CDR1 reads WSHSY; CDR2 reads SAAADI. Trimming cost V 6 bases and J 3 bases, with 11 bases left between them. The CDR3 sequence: CASRSLAEETQYF. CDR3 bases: TGCGCCAGCAGGTCCTTAGCGGAAGAGACCCAGTACTTC.

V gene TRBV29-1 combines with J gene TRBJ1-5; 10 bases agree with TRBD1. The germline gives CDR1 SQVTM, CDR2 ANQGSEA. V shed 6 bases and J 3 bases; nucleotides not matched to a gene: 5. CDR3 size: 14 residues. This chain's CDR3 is CSVRTGGNNQPQHF. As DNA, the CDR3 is TGCAGCGTAAGGACAGGGGGTAACAATCAGCCCCAGCATTTT.

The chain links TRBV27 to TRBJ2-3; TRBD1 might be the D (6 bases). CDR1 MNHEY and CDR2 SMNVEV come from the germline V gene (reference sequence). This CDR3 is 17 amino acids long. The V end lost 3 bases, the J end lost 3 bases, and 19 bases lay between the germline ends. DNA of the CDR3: TGTGCCAGCAGTTTGATTAGGGCAGGGGTGTCGACAGATACGCAGTATTTT. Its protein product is CASSLIRAGVSTDTQYF.

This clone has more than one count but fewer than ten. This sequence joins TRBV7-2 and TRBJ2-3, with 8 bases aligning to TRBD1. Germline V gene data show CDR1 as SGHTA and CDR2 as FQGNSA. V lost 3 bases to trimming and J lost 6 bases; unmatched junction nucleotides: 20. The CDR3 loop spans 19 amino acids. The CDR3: CASSFTPRTGHGLGDTQYF. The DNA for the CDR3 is TGTGCCAGCAGCTTTACCCCCAGGACAGGGCACGGTCTGGGGGATACGCAGTATTTT.

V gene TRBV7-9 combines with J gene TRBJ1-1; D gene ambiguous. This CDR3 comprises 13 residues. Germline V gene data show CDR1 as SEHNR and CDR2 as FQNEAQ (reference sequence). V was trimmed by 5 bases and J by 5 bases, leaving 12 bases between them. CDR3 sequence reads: CASSTNRGTEAFF. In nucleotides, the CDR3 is TGTGCCAGCAGCACCAATCGAGGAACTGAAGCTTTCTTT.